This TCR beta chain was sequenced for a study of blood T cell repertoires in COVID-19 (dated by TCRdb to about 2020). In the study overall: Samples covering the acute and convalescent phases of COVID-19 were provided by collaborators in the United States, Italy and Spain. The prospective study material was composed of cDNA or gDNA derived from T cells, B-cell-depleted T cells, or PBMCs. The dataset comprised deeply sampled blood TCRbeta repertoires from subjects exposed to, actively infected with, or recovered from COVID-19. The repertoires were released in a freely available public database meant as a resource for research on the immune response to SARS-CoV-2. Samples came from the ongoing ImmuneRACE study (first 160 participants) plus 1,254 subjects from 6 global collaborators. Nearly every sample came with metadata listing a de-identified subject ID, COVID-19 status, age in years and sex. Where available, HLA class I and class II types were taken from metadata supplied by the sample provider and were not determined by assay-based typing.

Between the V and J ends, shortened by 4 bases and 5 bases respectively, the junction contains 17 bases. The CDR3, from cysteine to phenylalanine, totals 15 residues. The retained sequence is limited to the CDR3, 45 bases, with the frame set at the first base. Via the germline V gene, CDR1 is MNHEY and CDR2 SVGAGI. Overall study results and their limits: The amount of clinical and demographic metadata varied by source and participant and was provided uncurated.

The immunoSEQ Assay, a bias-controlled multiplex PCR, was used to amplify TCRbeta CDR3 regions from genomic DNA. In the original analysis: The number of nucleated cells in each sample was estimated from the amplification of reference gene primers within the assay. To quantify the absolute abundance of each unique TCRbeta CDR3 rearrangement, sequence reads were collapsed and filtered. For each sample, productive Simpson clonality was calculated as the square root of Simpson's diversity index across productive rearrangements. TCRdb's version of the immuneACCESS table is confined to in-frame rearrangements and falls short of the full clone set. An unresolved V gene accounts for under half of the shortfall where checked; the remainder is of unknown origin. That table is the source of V, J and clone size, and D and trimming were worked out from the DNA. Across this sample there are about 55,000 clones, with about 91% seen only once. Clones ranked in the top ten supply under 4% of the sample.

As concerns this clone: Its antigen specificity is not known. No base quality values were provided; no much bigger clone lies one nucleotide off.

In Seattle, one collaborating source enrolled patients while the infection was active and tracked those patients longitudinally over the course of disease. Whole blood was collected in K2EDTA tubes by collaborating institutions according to the institutions' own protocols. For TCRbeta analysis, collaborator samples were shipped as frozen whole blood, as isolated PBMCs, or as DNA extracted from either sample type. Sequenced material: peripheral blood. This TCR came from a man aged 40-49 years with COVID-19, enrolled during active disease. The sequence links TRBV6-5 to TRBJ2-5; TRBD1 is a weak D gene call, 6 bases matching. CDR3 protein: CASSSRQAYRETQYF. Read as DNA, the sequence is TGTGCCAGCAGTTCGCGACAGGCTTACCGGGAGACCCAGTACTTC.